The T cell receptor (beta chain) described here comes from a study of blood T cell repertoires in COVID-19. For the study at large: Sample material is recorded as cDNA or gDNA derived from T cells, B-cell-depleted T cells, or PBMCs.

As processed by the authors: How many nucleated cells were present was estimated from reference gene primer amplification. The data were produced by immunoSEQ multiplex PCR, yet TCRdb's version contains in-frame clones alone and is incomplete. V and J calls and clone size follow that table, whereas D and trimming were derived from the DNA. Here the sample spans roughly 440,000 clones, about nine tenths being singletons. This CDR3 is built from 15 residues. Germline loops: CDR1 LGHDT, CDR2 YNNKEL (reference sequence). V lost 0 bases to trimming and J lost 1 base, with 9 bases between them. V gene TRBV3-1 (or the pseudogene TRBV3-2) combines with J gene TRBJ1-1; D unclear. The source of this sequence is a woman aged 45-59 years with COVID-19, enrolled during active disease. Source material: peripheral blood. The CDR3 sequence: CASSQEREGNTEAFF. CDR3 sequence (DNA): TGTGCCAGCAGCCAAGAGAGGGAGGGGAACACTGAAGCTTTCTTT.